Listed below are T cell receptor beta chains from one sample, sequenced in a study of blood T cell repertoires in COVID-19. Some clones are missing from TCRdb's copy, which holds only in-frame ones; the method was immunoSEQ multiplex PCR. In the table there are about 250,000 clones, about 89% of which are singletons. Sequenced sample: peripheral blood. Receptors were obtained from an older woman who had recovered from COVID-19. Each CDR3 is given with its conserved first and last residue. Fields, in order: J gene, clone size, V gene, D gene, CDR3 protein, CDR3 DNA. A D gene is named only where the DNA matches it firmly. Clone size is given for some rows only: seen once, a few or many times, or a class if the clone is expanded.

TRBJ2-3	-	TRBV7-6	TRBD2	CASSYRTSGGVTDTQYF	TGTGCCAGCAGCTACCGGACTAGCGGGGGAGTAACAGATACGCAGTATTTT
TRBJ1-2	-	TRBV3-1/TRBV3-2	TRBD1	CASSPSYAQGQDGYTF	TGTGCCAGCAGCCCTTCCTACGCACAGGGACAGGATGGCTACACCTTC
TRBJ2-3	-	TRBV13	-	CASTSWLTAVGDTQYF	TGTGCCAGCACCTCCTGGTTGACAGCCGTAGGAGATACGCAGTATTTT
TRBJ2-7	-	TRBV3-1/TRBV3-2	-	CASSQARGTYYEQYF	TGTGCCAGCAGCCAAGCCAGGGGAACATACTACGAGCAGTACTTC
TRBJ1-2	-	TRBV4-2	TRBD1	CASSQDTGQWGGYTF	TGTGCCAGCAGCCAAGATACGGGACAGTGGGGGGGCTACACCTTC
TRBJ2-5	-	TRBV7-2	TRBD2	CASSLAAAGGQETQYF	TGTGCCAGCAGCTTAGCGGCAGCGGGGGGGCAGGAGACCCAGTACTTC
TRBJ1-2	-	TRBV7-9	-	CASSLDSSGGYGYTF	TGTGCCAGCAGCTTAGACTCATCGGGGGGCTATGGCTACACCTTC
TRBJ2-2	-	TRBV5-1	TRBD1	CASSSYKTGGIGELFF	TGCGCCAGCAGCTCCTATAAGACAGGGGGGATCGGGGAGCTGTTTTTT
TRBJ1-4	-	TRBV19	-	CASTTPGSPNEKLFF	TGTGCCAGTACCACCCCGGGATCGCCTAATGAAAAACTGTTTTTT
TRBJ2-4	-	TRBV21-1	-	CASSKEVGTPTKNIQYF	TGTGCCAGCAGCAAAGAGGTCGGGACACCAACCAAAAACATTCAGTACTTC
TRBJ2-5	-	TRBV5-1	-	CASSPLAETQYF	TGCGCCAGCAGCCCCCTAGCGGAGACCCAGTACTTC
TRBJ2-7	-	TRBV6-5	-	CASSLSGIEQYF	TGTGCCAGCAGTCTTTCAGGGATCGAGCAGTACTTC
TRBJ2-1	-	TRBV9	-	CASSLGLAYNNEQFF	TGTGCCAGCAGCTTGGGACTGGCTTATAACAATGAGCAGTTCTTC
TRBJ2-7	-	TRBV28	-	CASSLRVGTTDEQYF	TGTGCCAGCAGTTTACGGGTAGGGACAACCGACGAGCAGTACTTC
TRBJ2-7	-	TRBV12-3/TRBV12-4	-	CASRLGTYNEQYF	TGTGCCAGCAGATTGGGGACATACAACGAGCAGTACTTC
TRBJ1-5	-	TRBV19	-	CASRKRGDSNQPQHF	TGTGCCAGTAGGAAGCGGGGGGATAGCAATCAGCCCCAGCATTTT
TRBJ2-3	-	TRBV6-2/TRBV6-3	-	CASSYNSALSGHTPFTDTQYF	TGTGCCAGCAGTTACAATTCTGCCCTTAGCGGACACACCCCATTCACAGATACGCAGTATTTT
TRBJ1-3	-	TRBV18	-	CASSLQGAGNTIYF	TGTGCCAGCTCACTACAGGGTGCTGGAAACACCATATATTTT
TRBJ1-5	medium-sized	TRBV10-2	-	CASARVANQPQHF	TGCGCCAGCGCCAGAGTAGCCAATCAGCCCCAGCATTTT
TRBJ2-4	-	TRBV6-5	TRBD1	CASSYSGTGGYIQYF	TGTGCCAGCAGTTACTCCGGCACAGGGGGGTACATTCAGTACTTC
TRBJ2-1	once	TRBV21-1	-	CASTATGGGDEQFF	TGTGCCAGCACTGCGACAGGGGGCGGCGATGAGCAGTTCTTC
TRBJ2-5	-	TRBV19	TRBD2	CASSIRTSPQETQYF	TGTGCCAGTAGTATAAGGACTAGCCCCCAAGAGACCCAGTACTTC
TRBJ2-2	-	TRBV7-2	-	CASSLVPGGITGELFF	TGTGCCAGCAGCTTAGTCCCCGGGGGAATTACCGGGGAGCTGTTTTTT